This TCR beta chain was recorded in a study of blood T cell repertoires in COVID-19. The CDR3 covers 16 residues. Losses at the gene ends were 3 bases for V and 4 bases for J; bases not matched to a gene: 8. CDR1 and CDR2 from the germline V gene are SGHNT and YYREEE (reference sequence). This table comes from immunoSEQ multiplex PCR, and its TCRdb copy is limited to in-frame clones, with some not included. The data show hundreds of thousands of clones, 83% seen once. The chain carries TRBV5-4 and TRBJ2-3; TRBD1 matches 10 bases. Sequenced: peripheral blood. The sequence was obtained from a woman aged 50 to 60 with acute or convalescent COVID-19. The CDR3 is CASSWSRTGGPDTQYF. DNA of the CDR3: TGTGCCAGCAGCTGGAGTCGGACAGGGGGACCAGATACGCAGTATTTT.